This T cell receptor (beta chain) comes out of a study of blood T cell repertoires in COVID-19. Looking at the study overall: Sources were T cells, B-cell-depleted T cells, or PBMCs; the material itself was cDNA or gDNA.

The CDR3 covers 17 residues. Germline-derived CDR1 and CDR2 are DFQATT and SNEGSKA (reference sequence). V was trimmed by 3 bases and J by 3 bases, leaving 20 bases between them. Libraries were prepared by immunoSEQ multiplex PCR; TCRdb keeps only in-frame clonotypes and omits some of them. The sample records about 110,000 clones, more than 75% being singletons. This receptor was identified in a man aged 65 to 85 with acute or convalescent COVID-19. The sample comprised peripheral blood. This chain connects TRBV20-1 to TRBJ2-2, with a possible D match to TRBD1 (5 bases). The CDR3 region has the DNA TGCAGTGCTAGTCTCCATCCAGGGCAAGGCTACACCGGGGAGCTGTTTTTT. This encodes CSASLHPGQGYTGELFF.